This TCR beta chain was retrieved from a study of blood T cell repertoires in COVID-19. Study details: The United States, Italy and Spain supplied acute and convalescent COVID-19 samples. T cells, B-cell-depleted T cells, or PBMCs provided the cDNA or gDNA that served as material.

Losses at the gene ends were 4 bases for V and 7 bases for J; bases not matched to a gene: 8. Germline V gene data show CDR1 as SNHLY and CDR2 as FYNNEI. This CDR3 is 14 amino acids long. Original methodology: Scientists estimated how many nucleated cells there were by amplifying reference gene primers. Measured with immunoSEQ multiplex PCR; TCRdb has only the in-frame clones, and not every one. That table is the source of V, J and clone size, and D and trimming were worked out from the DNA. The table shows roughly 56,000 clones, with roughly 91% occurring only once. The receptor's source is a man in his fifties with active COVID-19. This chain links TRBV2 with TRBJ1-1, with 8 bases lining up with TRBD1. The sequenced sample was peripheral blood. CDR3 bases: TGTGCCAGCAGTGTTACCCAGGGGGCGATTGAAGCTTTCTTT. It yields the protein CASSVTQGAIEAFF.